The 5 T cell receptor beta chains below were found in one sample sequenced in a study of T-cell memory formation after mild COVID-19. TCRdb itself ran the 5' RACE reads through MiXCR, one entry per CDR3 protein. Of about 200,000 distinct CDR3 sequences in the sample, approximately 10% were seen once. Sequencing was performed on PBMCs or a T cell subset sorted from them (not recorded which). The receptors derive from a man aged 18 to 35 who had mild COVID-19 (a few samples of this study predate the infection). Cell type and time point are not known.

CDR3 loop: CAIQDRANTEAFF. DNA of the CDR3: TGTGCCATCCAGGACAGGGCGAACACTGAAGCTTTCTTT. The chain joins TRBV6-6 to TRBJ1-1; 8 bases are a match to TRBD1. In germline, CDR1 is MNHNY, CDR2 SVGAGI (reference sequence). The V and J ends lost 10 bases and 1 base, in that order; junction bases with no gene match: 5. CDR3 size: 13 residues.

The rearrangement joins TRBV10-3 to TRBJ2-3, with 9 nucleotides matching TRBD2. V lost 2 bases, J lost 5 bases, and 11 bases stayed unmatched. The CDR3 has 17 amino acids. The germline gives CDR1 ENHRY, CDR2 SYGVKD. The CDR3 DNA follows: TGTGCCATCAGTGAGGCCCCGCAAGCGGGGGGCCGAGATACGCAGTATTTT. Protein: CAISEAPQAGGRDTQYF.

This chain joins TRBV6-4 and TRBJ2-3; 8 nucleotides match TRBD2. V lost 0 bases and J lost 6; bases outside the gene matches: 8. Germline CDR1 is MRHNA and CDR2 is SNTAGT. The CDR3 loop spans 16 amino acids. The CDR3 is CASSDSSAGGLDTQYF. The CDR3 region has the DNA TGTGCCAGCAGTGACTCGAGCGCGGGGGGCCTCGATACGCAGTATTTT.

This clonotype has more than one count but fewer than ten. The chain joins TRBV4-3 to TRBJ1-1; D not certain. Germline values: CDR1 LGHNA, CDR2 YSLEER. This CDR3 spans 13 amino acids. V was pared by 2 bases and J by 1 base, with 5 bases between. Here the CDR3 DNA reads TGCGCCAGCAGCCAAAGGCGGAACACTGAAGCTTTCTTT. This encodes CASSQRRNTEAFF.

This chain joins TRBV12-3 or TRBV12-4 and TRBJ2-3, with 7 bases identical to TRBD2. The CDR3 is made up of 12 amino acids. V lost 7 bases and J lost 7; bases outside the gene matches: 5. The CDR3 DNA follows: TGTGCCAGCAACCCCGGGGGGTATACGCAGTATTTT. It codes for CASNPGGYTQYF.